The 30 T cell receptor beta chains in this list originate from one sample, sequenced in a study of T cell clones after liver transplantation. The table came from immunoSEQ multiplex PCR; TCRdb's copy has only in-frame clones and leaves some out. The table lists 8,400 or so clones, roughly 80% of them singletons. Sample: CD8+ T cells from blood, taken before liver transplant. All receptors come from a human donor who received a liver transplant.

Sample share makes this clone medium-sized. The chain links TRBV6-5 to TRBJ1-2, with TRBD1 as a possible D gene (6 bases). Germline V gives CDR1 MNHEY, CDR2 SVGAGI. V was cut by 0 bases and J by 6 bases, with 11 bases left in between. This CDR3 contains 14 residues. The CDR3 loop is CASSYSRQGNGYTF. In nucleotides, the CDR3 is TGTGCCAGCAGTTACTCGCGGCAGGGGAATGGCTACACCTTC.

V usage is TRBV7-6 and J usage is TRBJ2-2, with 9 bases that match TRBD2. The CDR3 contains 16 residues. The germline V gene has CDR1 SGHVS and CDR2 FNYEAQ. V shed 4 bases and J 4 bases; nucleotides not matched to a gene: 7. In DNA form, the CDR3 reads TGTGCCAGCAGCTCACCGCGGGGGGGGGTCACCGGGGAGCTGTTTTTT. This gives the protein CASSSPRGGVTGELFF.

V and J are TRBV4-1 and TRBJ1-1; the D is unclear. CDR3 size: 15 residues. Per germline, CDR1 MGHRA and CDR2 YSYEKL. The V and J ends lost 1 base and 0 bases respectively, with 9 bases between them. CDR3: CASSQATDLNTEAFF. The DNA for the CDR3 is TGCGCCAGCAGCCAAGCAACAGATCTGAACACTGAAGCTTTCTTT.

The CDR3, as DNA: TGTGCCAGCAGCGGTGGCGGGGGAAGCACAGATACGCAGTATTTT. This gives the protein CASSGGGGSTDTQYF. The genes are TRBV9 and TRBJ2-3, with TRBD2 matching 7 bases. With 3 bases clipped from V and 0 bases from J, the junction kept 4 bases outside the gene matches. Germline values: CDR1 SGDLS, CDR2 YYNGEE. This CDR3 spans 15 amino acids.

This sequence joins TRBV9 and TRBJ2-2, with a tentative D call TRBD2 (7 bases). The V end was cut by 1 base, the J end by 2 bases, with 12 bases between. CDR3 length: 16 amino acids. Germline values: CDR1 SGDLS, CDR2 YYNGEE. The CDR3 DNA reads TGTGCCAGCAGCGTACGGGGGGCGTCAAACACCGGGGAGCTGTTTTTT. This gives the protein CASSVRGASNTGELFF.

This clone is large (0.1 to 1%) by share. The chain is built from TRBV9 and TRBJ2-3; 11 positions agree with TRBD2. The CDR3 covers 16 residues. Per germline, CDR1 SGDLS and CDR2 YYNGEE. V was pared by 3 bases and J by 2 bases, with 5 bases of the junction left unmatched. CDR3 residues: CASSGWTSGHTDTQYF. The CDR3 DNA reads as TGTGCCAGCAGCGGGTGGACTAGCGGGCACACAGATACGCAGTATTTT.

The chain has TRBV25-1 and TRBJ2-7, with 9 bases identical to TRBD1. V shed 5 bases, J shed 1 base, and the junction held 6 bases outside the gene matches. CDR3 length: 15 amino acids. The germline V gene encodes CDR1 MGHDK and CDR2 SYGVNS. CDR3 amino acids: CASSSPDRGSYEQYF. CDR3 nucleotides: TGTGCCAGCAGTTCCCCCGACAGGGGGTCCTACGAGCAGTACTTC.

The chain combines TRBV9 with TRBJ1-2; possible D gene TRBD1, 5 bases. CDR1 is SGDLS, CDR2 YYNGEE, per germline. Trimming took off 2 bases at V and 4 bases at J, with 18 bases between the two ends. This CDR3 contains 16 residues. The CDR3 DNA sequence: TGTGCCAGCAGCGTCGGTTGGGGCGGGACGGCCTATGGCTACACCTTC. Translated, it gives CASSVGWGGTAYGYTF. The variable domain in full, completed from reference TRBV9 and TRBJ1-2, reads DSGVTQTPKHLITATGQRVTLRCSPRSGDLSVYWYQQSLDQGLQFLIQYYNGEERAKGNILERFSAQQFPDLHSELNLSSLELGDSALYFCASSVGWGGTAYGYTFGSGTRLTVV.

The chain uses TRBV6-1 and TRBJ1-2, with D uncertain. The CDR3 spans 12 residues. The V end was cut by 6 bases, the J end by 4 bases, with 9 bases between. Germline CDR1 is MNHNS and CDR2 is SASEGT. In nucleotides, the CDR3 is TGTGCCAGCAGGGGCAGCATCTATGGCTACACCTTC. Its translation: CASRGSIYGYTF.

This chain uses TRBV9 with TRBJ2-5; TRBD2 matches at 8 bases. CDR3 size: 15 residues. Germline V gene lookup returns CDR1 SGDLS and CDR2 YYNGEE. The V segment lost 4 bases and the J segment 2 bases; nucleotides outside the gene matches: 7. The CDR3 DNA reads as TGTGCCAGCAGCCCCTTCGGCGGGGGGCAAGAGACCCAGTACTTC. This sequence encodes CASSPFGGGQETQYF.

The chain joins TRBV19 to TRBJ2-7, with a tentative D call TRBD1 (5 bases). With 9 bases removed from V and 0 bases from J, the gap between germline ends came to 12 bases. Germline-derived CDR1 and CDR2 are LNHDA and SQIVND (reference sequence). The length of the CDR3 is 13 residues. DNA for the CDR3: TGTGCCAGAGAGACAGTCAGCTCCTACGAGCAGTACTTC. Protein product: CARETVSSYEQYF.

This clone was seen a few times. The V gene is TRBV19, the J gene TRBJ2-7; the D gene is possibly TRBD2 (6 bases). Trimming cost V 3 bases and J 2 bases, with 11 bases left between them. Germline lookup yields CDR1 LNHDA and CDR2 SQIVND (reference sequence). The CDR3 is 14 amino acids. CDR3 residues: CASSIGGKAYEQYF. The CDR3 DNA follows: TGTGCCAGTAGTATCGGCGGGAAGGCCTACGAGCAGTACTTC.

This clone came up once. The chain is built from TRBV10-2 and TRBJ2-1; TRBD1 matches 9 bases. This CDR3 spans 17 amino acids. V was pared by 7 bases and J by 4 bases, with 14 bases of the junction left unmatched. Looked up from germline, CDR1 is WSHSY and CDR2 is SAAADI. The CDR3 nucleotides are TGCGCCAGCATCCGAACGACGGACAGGGGAGTTTACAATGAGCAGTTCTTC. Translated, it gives CASIRTTDRGVYNEQFF.

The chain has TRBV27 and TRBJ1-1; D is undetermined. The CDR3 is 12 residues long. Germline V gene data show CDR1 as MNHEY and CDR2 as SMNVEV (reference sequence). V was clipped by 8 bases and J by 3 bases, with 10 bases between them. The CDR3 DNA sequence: TGTGCCAGCCGGGATGAGGACACTGAAGCTTTCTTT. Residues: CASRDEDTEAFF.

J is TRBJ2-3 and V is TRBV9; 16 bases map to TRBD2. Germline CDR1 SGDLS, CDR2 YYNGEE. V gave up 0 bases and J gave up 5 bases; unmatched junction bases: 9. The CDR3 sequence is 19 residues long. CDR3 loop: CASSVDETGLAGGRDTQYF. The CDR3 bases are TGTGCCAGCAGCGTAGATGAAACGGGACTAGCGGGGGGGCGAGATACGCAGTATTTT.

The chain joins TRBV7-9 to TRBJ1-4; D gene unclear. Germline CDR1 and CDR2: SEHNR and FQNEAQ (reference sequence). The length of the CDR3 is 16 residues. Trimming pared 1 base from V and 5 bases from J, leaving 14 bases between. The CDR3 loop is CASSLEREGPNEKLFF. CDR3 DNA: TGTGCCAGCAGCTTAGAGCGGGAAGGACCGAATGAAAAACTGTTTTTT.

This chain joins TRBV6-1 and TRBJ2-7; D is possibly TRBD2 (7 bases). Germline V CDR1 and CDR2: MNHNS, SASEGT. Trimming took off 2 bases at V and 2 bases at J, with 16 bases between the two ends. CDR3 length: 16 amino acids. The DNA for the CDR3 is TGTGCCAGCAGTGAATTGGGGGGGCCCCGCCCCTACGAGCAGTACTTC. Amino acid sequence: CASSELGGPRPYEQYF.

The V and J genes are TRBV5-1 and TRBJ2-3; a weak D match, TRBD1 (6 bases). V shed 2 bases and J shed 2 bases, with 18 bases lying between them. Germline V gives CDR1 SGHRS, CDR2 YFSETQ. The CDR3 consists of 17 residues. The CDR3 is CASSLKGRTAPTDTQYF. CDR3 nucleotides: TGCGCCAGCAGCTTAAAAGGTCGGACAGCCCCCACAGATACGCAGTATTTT.

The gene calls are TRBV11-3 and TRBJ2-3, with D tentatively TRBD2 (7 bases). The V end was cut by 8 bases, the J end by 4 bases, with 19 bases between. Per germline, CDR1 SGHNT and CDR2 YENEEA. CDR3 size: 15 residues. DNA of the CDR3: TGTGCCAGCGGGGCTGGAGGGGGGGCTGCAGATACGCAGTATTTT. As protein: CASGAGGGAADTQYF.

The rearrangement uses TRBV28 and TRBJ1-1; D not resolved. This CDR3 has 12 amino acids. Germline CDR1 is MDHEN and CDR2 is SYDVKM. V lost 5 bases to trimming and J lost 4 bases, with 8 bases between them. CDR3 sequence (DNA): TGTGCCAGCAGTGACTCCGGCACTGAAGCTTTCTTT. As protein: CASSDSGTEAFF.

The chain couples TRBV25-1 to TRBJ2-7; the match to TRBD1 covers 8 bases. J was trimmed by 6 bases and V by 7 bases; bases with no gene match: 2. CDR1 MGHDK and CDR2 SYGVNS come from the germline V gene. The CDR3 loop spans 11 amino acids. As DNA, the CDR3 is TGTGCCAGCAAGACAGGGGCCGAGCAGTACTTC. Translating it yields CASKTGAEQYF.

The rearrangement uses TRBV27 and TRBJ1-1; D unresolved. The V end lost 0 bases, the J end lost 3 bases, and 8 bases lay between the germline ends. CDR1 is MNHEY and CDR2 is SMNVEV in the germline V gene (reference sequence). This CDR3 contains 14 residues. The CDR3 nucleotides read TGTGCCAGCAGTTTATCGTTCGAGTACACTGAAGCTTTCTTT. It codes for CASSLSFEYTEAFF.

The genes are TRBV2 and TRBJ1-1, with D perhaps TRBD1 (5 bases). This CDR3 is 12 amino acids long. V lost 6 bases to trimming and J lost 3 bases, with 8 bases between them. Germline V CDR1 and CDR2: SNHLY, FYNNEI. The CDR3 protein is CASRHRHTEAFF. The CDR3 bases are TGTGCCAGCAGACACAGGCACACTGAAGCTTTCTTT.

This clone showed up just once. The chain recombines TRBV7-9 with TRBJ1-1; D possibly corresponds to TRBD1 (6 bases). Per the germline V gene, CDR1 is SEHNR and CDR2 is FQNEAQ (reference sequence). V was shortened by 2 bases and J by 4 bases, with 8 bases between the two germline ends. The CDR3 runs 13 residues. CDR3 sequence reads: CASSLLGGTEAFF. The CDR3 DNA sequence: TGTGCCAGCAGCTTACTAGGGGGCACTGAAGCTTTCTTT.

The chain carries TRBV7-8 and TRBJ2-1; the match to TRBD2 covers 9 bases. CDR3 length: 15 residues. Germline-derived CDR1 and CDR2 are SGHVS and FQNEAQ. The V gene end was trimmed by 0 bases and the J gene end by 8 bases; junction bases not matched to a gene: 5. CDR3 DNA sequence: TGTGCCAGCAGCTTAGCTGGGAGCGGGGGGCATGAGCAGTTCTTC. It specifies CASSLAGSGGHEQFF.

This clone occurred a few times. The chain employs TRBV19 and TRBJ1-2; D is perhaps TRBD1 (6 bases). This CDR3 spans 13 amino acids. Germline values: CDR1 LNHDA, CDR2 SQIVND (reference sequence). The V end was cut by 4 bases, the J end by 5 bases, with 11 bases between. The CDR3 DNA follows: TGTGCCAGTAGTAACCGGGACACATATGGCTACACCTTC. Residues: CASSNRDTYGYTF.

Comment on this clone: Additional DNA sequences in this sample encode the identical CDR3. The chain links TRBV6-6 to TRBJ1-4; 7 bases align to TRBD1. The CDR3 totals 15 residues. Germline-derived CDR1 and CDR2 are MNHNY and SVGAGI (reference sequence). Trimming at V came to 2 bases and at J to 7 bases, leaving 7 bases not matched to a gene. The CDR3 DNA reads TGTGCCAGCAGTTACCCCTCGACAGGGTTTGAAAAACTGTTTTTT. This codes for CASSYPSTGFEKLFF.

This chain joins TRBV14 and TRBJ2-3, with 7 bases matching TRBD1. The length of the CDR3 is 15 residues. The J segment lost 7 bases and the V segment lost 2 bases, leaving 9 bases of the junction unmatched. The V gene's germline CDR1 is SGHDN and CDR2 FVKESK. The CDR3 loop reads CASSQKGAPPNTQYF. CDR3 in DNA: TGTGCCAGCAGCCAAAAGGGGGCTCCTCCCAATACGCAGTATTTT.

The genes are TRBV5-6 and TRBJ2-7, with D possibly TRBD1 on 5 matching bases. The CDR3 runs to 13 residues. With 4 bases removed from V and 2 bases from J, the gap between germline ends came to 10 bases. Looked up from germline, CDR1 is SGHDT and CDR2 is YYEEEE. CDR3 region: CASSRGSTYEQYF. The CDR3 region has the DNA TGTGCCAGCAGCAGGGGCAGTACCTACGAGCAGTACTTC.

The CDR3 loop reads CASKVRGNQPQHF. The CDR3 DNA reads as TGTGCCAGTAAGGTCAGGGGGAACCAGCCCCAGCATTTT. The chain links TRBV19 to TRBJ1-5; 7 nucleotides line up with TRBD1. Germline assignment: CDR1 LNHDA and CDR2 SQIVND (reference sequence). Trimming cost V 7 bases and J 7 bases; bases outside gene matches: 7. The CDR3 spans 13 residues.